The rows below give T cell receptor beta chains drawn from one sample of a study of blood T cell repertoires in COVID-19. The assay was immunoSEQ multiplex PCR, and TCRdb's table has in-frame clones only and misses some. The sample contains approximately 260,000 clones, approximately 79% of which appear only once. Sequencing input: peripheral blood. The receptors here all came from a woman in her 40s with active or convalescent COVID-19. Both conserved end residues are part of each CDR3. D genes are given only for firm matches. Clone size is shown for a subset of rows, as once, few, many or a class of expanded clone.

D	size	V	J	CDR3
.	.	TRBV11-2	TRBJ2-2	CASSSPNSLGELFF
.	.	TRBV28	TRBJ1-1	CASSLYRGAQNTEAFF
TRBD1	.	TRBV6-5	TRBJ1-5	CASRAGTGFRQPQHF
TRBD1	.	TRBV6-2/TRBV6-3	TRBJ2-7	CASSPGQGGFHEQYF
TRBD1	.	TRBV27	TRBJ2-2	CASTPTGAITGELFF
TRBD1	few	TRBV5-1	TRBJ1-6	CASSLSGDSNSPLHF
TRBD2	.	TRBV5-1	TRBJ2-5	CASSQTSGSPGETQYF
.	.	TRBV4-1	TRBJ1-1	CASSLRRGNTEAFF
TRBD1	.	TRBV6-5	TRBJ1-1	CASTPGGGYTEAFF
.	.	TRBV14	TRBJ1-1	CASGRFGTEAFF
TRBD1	few	TRBV6-1	TRBJ1-6	CASSEAPTGTISSPLHF